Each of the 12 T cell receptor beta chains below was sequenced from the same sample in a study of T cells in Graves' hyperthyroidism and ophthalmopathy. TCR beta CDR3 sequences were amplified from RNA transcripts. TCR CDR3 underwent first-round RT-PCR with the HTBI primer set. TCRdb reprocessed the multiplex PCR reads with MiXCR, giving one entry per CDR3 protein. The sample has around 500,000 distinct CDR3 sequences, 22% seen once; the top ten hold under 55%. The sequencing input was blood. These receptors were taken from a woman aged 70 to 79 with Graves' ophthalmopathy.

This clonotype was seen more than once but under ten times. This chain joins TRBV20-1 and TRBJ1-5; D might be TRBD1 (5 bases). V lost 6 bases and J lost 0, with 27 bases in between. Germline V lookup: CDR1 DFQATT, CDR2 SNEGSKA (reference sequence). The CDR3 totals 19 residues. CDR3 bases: TGCAGTGCGAGAACCGGGGGGGACGGCCACCCTTATAGCAATCAGCCCCAGCATTTT. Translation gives CSARTGGDGHPYSNQPQHF.

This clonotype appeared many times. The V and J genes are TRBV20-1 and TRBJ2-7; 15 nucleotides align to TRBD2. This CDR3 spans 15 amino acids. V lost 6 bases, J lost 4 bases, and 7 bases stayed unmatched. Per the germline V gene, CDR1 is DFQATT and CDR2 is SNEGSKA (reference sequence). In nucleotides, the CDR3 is TGCAGTGCCGAAAAGGGACTAGCGGGAGGTTACGAGCAGTACTTC. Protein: CSAEKGLAGGYEQYF.

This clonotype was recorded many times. CDR3: CASRSLGSRTDTQYF. CDR3 sequence (DNA): TGTGCCAGCAGGAGTCTAGGATCTAGAACAGATACGCAGTATTTT. V gene TRBV2 combines with J gene TRBJ2-3; no definite D call. This CDR3 has 15 amino acids. Germline-derived CDR1 and CDR2 are SNHLY and FYNNEI. The V gene lost 6 bases and the J gene lost 3 bases, with 16 bases spanning the gap.

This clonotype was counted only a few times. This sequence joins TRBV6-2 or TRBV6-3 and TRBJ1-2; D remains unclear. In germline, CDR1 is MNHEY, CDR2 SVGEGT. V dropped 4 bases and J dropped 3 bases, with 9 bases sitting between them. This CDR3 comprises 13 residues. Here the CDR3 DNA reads TGTGCCAGCAGTTTGACCGAGGACTATGGCTACACCTTC. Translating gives CASSLTEDYGYTF.

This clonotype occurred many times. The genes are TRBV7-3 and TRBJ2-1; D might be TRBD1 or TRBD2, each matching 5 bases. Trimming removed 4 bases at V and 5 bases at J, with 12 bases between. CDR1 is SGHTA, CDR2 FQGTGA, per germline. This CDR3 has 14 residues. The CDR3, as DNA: TGTGCCAGCAGCTCCCACGGGACCCACAATGAGCAGTTCTTC. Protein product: CASSSHGTHNEQFF.

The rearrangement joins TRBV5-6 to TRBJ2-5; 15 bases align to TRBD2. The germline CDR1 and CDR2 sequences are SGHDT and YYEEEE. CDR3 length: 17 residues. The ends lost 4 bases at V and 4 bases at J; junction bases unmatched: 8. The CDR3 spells CASSLRTSGRAPETQYF. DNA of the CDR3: TGTGCCAGCAGCCTTAGGACTAGCGGGAGGGCCCCAGAGACCCAGTACTTC.

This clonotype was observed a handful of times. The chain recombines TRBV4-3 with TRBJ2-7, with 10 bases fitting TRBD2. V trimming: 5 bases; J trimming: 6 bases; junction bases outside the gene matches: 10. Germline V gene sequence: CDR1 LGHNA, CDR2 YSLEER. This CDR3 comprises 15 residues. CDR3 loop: CASSYPSLAGGEQYF. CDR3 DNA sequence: TGCGCCAGCAGCTACCCCTCCTTAGCGGGAGGCGAGCAGTACTTC.

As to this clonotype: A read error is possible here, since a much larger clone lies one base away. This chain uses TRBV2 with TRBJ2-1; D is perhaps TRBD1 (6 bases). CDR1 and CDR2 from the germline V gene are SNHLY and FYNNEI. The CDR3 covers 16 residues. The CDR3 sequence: CAGRVTGLGTNNEQFF. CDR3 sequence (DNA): TGTGCCGGCAGAGTAACAGGGTTGGGAACCAACAATGAGCAGTTCTTC.

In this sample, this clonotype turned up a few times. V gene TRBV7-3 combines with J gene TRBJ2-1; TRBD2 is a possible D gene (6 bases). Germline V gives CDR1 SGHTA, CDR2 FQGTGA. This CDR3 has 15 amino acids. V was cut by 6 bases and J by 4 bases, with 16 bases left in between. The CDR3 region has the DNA TGTGCCAGCAGTCCTACCCCGGGAGATTACAATGAGCAGTTCTTC. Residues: CASSPTPGDYNEQFF.

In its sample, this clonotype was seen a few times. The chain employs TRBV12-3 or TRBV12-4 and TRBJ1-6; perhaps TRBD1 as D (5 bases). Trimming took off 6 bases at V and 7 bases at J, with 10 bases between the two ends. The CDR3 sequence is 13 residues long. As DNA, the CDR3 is TGTGCCAGCAGCCGACAGCGAAATTCACCCCTCCACTTT. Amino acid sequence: CASSRQRNSPLHF.

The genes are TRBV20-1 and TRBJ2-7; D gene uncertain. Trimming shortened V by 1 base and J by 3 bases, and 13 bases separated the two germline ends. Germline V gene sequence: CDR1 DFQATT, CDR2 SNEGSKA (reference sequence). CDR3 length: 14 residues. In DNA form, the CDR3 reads TGCAGTGCTAGAGGGGCAGGCGAGATCTACGAGCAGTACTTC. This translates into CSARGAGEIYEQYF.

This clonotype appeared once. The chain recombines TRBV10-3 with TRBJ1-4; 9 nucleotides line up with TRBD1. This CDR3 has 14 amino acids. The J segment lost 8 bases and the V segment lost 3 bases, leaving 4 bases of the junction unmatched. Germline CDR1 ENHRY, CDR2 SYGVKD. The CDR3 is CAISDPGTGEKLFF. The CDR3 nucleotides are TGTGCCATCAGTGATCCCGGGACAGGGGAAAAACTGTTTTTT.